The source of this TCR beta chain is a study of long-term antiretroviral therapy in people with HIV. The wider study: When the earliest samples were collected, ART was typically delayed until CD4 counts fell.

For this clone: Its antigen remains unknown.

The authors ran the immunoSEQ assay, v3.0, at survey level. Sequenced by immunoSEQ multiplex PCR; TCRdb stores in-frame clones only, minus some. The data contain about 16,000 clones, roughly 80% of them seen just once; the ten biggest clones take up more than 12%. The study's findings and limits: Against controls, HIV repertoires showed narrower ranges of CDR3 length. Participants lacked recorded data on ART adherence, viral resistance or therapy changes.

V lost 3 bases and J 8 bases, leaving 10 bases between the germline ends. Germline loops: CDR1 SNHLY, CDR2 FYNNEI. The CDR3 is made up of 13 amino acids. Cryopreserved PBMC numbered about 1-10 million per sample before DNA extraction. Material: unsorted PBMCs, obtained 1.5 years before starting antiretroviral therapy. This clonotype was obtained from a woman in her forties or fifties with HIV. The J gene is TRBJ2-2, the V gene TRBV2; D is tentatively TRBD1 or TRBD2 (5 bases each). CDR3 residues: CASSDEGNGELFF. CDR3 nucleotide sequence: TGTGCCAGCAGTGATGAGGGGAATGGGGAGCTGTTTTTT. The variable domain in full, completed from reference TRBV2 and TRBJ2-2, reads EPEVTQTPSHQVTQMGQEVILRCVPISNHLYFYWYRQILGQKVEFLVSFYNNEISEKSEIFDDQFSVERPDGSNFTLKIRSTKLEDSAMYFCASSDEGNGELFFGEGSRLTVL.